The next 10 T cell receptor beta chains were all read from a single sample in a study of blood T cell repertoires in COVID-19. Sequencing used immunoSEQ multiplex PCR; TCRdb keeps in-frame clones, though not all of them. Of some 320,000 clones in the sample, under 95% were seen once. Sequences were obtained from PBMCs or T cells enriched from blood (not recorded which). The receptor set was obtained from a man in his fifties or sixties who had recovered from COVID-19.

V is TRBV19 and J is TRBJ2-5, with 7 bases identical to TRBD1. CDR1 LNHDA and CDR2 SQIVND come from the germline V gene (reference sequence). J gave up 7 bases and V 7 bases, and 9 bases lay outside the gene matches. The CDR3 is 13 amino acids. CDR3 in amino acids: CASIGGPAGTQYF. Written as DNA, the CDR3 is TGTGCCAGTATAGGGGGCCCGGCCGGGACCCAGTACTTC.

The gene calls are TRBV5-6 and TRBJ2-5; the D gene is possibly TRBD2 (6 bases). The CDR3 has 15 residues. Trimming left V 4 bases short and J 0 bases short, with 13 bases between. Germline V gene lookup returns CDR1 SGHDT and CDR2 YYEEEE. This CDR3 reads CASSVITSNQETQYF. The CDR3 nucleotides are TGTGCCAGCAGCGTAATCACTAGCAACCAAGAGACCCAGTACTTC.

The V gene is TRBV19, the J gene TRBJ2-2; 8 bases match TRBD2. Germline lookup yields CDR1 LNHDA and CDR2 SQIVND (reference sequence). There are 12 residues in the CDR3. V lost 10 bases to trimming and J lost 7 bases; unmatched junction nucleotides: 5. CDR3 DNA: TGTGCCACCAAGCGGGAGTTCGGGGAGCTGTTTTTT. Its translation is CATKREFGELFF.

The chain recombines TRBV25-1 with TRBJ1-1, with D unclear. The CDR3 sequence is 17 residues long. Looked up from germline, CDR1 is MGHDK and CDR2 is SYGVNS. V was clipped by 3 bases and J by 10 bases, with 27 bases between them. CDR3 sequence (DNA): TGTGCCAGCAGTGATCGTAGTTCGCAGGCCGGTCTAAACGGAGCTTTCTTT. Its translation: CASSDRSSQAGLNGAFF.

The chain couples TRBV19 to TRBJ2-2; 16 bases match TRBD2. This CDR3 spans 17 amino acids. J lost 5 bases, V lost 3 bases, and 3 bases had no gene match. Per germline, CDR1 LNHDA and CDR2 SQIVND (reference sequence). DNA for the CDR3: TGTGCCAGTAGTATGGCGGGACTAGCGGGAGGGACCGGGGAGCTGTTTTTT. Protein: CASSMAGLAGGTGELFF.

The chain has TRBV5-1 and TRBJ2-1, with 9 bases fitting TRBD2. The CDR3 runs 17 residues. V gave up 6 bases and J gave up 0 bases; unmatched junction bases: 10. Germline V gene lookup returns CDR1 SGHRS and CDR2 YFSETQ. The CDR3 DNA follows: TGCGCCAGCACTCCAGGGACTAGCAGATACTCCTACAATGAGCAGTTCTTC. It codes for CASTPGTSRYSYNEQFF.

This clone is a singleton in its sample. The V and J genes are TRBV19 and TRBJ2-7; D unresolved. CDR3 size: 16 residues. V was trimmed by 5 bases and J by 0 bases, leaving 17 bases between them. Germline V CDR1 and CDR2: LNHDA, SQIVND (reference sequence). CDR3 nucleotide sequence: TGTGCCAGTAGTCACGAGGTCGGGTTAGGCTCCTACGAGCAGTACTTC. The encoded protein is CASSHEVGLGSYEQYF.

The chain employs TRBV7-8 and TRBJ1-1; 10 nucleotides agree with TRBD1. This CDR3 is 14 amino acids long. Trimming removed 5 bases from V and 6 bases from J; junction bases left unmatched: 6. Looked up from germline, CDR1 is SGHVS and CDR2 is FQNEAQ. The CDR3 bases are TGTGCCAGCAGCGGGGACAGGGGCTGGGCTGAAGCTTTCTTT. This translates into CASSGDRGWAEAFF.

In this sample, this clone turned up a few times. The J gene is TRBJ1-5, the V gene TRBV2, with D possibly matching TRBD1 (5 bases). The CDR3 extends over 15 amino acids. CDR1 is SNHLY, CDR2 FYNNEI, per germline. Trimming left V 8 bases short and J 2 bases short, with 16 bases between. The CDR3 DNA reads TGTGCCAGCGGCGCCGACAGTGCTGGCAATCAGCCCCAGCATTTT. Amino acid sequence: CASGADSAGNQPQHF.

The chain links TRBV18 to TRBJ2-3; 11 positions match TRBD2. This CDR3 region has 15 residues. V lost 1 base to trimming and J lost 5 bases; unmatched junction nucleotides: 2. Germline CDR1 KGHSH, CDR2 LQKENI. The CDR3 nucleotides read TGTGCCAGCTCACCACTGGGGACTAGCGGAGATACGCAGTATTTT. Translated, it gives CASSPLGTSGDTQYF.